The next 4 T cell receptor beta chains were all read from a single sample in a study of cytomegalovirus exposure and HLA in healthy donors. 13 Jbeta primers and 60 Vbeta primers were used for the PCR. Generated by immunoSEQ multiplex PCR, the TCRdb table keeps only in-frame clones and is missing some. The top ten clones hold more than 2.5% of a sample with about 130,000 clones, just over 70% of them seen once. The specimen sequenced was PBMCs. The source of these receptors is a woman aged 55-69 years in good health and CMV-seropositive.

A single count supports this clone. CDR3 residues: CASSLRQGVNQPQHF. Written as DNA, the CDR3 is TGTGCCAGCAGTTTAAGACAGGGGGTCAATCAGCCCCAGCATTTT. The rearrangement joins TRBV6-6 to TRBJ1-5; 9 nucleotides line up with TRBD1. Germline V lookup: CDR1 MNHNY, CDR2 SVGAGI (reference sequence). The CDR3 has 15 residues. J lost 3 bases, V lost 4 bases, and 4 bases had no gene match.

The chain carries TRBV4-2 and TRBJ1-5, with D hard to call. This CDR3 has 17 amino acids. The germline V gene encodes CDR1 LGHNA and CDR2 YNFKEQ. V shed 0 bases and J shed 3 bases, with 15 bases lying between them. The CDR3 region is CASSQDESRAFNQPQHF. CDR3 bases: TGTGCCAGCAGCCAAGATGAGTCGAGGGCCTTCAATCAGCCCCAGCATTTT.

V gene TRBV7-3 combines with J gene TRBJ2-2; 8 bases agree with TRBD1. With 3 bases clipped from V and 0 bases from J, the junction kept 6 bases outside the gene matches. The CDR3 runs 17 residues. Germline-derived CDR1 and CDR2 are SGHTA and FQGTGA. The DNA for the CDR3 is TGTGCCAGCAGCTTCTCTCGGACAGGGCCGAACACCGGGGAGCTGTTTTTT. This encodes CASSFSRTGPNTGELFF.

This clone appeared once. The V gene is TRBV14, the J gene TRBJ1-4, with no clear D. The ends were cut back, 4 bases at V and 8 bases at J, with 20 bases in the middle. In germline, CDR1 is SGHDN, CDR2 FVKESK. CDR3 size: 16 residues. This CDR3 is CASSPTLLPGGEKLFF. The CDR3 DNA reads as TGTGCCAGCAGCCCTACCCTCTTACCGGGAGGGGAAAAACTGTTTTTT.